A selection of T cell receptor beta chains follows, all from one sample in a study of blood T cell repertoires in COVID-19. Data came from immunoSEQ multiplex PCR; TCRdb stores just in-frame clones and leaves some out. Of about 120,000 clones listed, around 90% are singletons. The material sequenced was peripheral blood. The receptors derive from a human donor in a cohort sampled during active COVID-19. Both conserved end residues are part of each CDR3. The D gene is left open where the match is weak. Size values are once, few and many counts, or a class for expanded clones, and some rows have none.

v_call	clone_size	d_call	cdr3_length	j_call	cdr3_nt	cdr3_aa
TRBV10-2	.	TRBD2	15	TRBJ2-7	TGCGCCAGCAGTGGGAGCGGGAGAGGCTCCTACGAGCAGTACTTC	CASSGSGRGSYEQYF
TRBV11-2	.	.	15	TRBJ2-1	TGTGCCAGCACTCCGGTTGGAGGCTCCTACAATGAGCAGTTCTTC	CASTPVGGSYNEQFF
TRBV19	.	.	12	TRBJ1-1	TGTGCCAGTGGAAGACTGGACACTGAAGCTTTCTTT	CASGRLDTEAFF
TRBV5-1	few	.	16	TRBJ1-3	TGCGCCAGCAGCCCCTCCCCACAGGGCTCTGGAAACACCATATATTTT	CASSPSPQGSGNTIYF
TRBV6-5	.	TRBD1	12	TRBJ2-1	TGTGCCAGCAGTCGACAGGGGAATGAGCAGTTCTTC	CASSRQGNEQFF
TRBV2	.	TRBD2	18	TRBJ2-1	TGTGCCAGCAGTGACATCCCGACTAGCGGGGGTATGGAAAGTGAGCAGTTCTTC	CASSDIPTSGGMESEQFF
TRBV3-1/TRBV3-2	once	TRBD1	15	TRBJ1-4	TGTGCCAGCAGCAGCAAAACAGGGGTTAATGAAAAACTGTTTTTT	CASSSKTGVNEKLFF
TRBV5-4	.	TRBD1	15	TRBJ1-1	TGTGCCAGCAGCTTTCCGACAGGGGAGAGCACTGAAGCTTTCTTT	CASSFPTGESTEAFF
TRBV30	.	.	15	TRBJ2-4	TGTGCCTGGAATTTCGGGGGAGGGGGTGAAAACATTCAGTACTTC	CAWNFGGGGENIQYF
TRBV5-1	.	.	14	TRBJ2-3	TGCGCCAGCACCACAGGAACCAGCACAGATACGCAGTATTTT	CASTTGTSTDTQYF
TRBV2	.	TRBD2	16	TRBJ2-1	TGTGCCAGCAGTGTTCGACGACTAGCGGGGAGCAATGAGCAGTTCTTC	CASSVRRLAGSNEQFF
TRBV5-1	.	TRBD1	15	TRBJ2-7	TGCGCCAGCAGCGGGAAGGGACAGACCTCCTACGAGCAGTACTTC	CASSGKGQTSYEQYF
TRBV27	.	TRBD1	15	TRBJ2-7	TGTGCCAGCAGTATACCCGGGACAGGGGGGAACGAGCAGTACTTC	CASSIPGTGGNEQYF
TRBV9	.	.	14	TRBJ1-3	TGTGCCAGCAGCCCCGGGGGTTCTGGAAACACCATATATTTT	CASSPGGSGNTIYF
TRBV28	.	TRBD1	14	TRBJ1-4	TGTGCCAGCAGGGGACAGGGGGTTTTTGAAAAACTGTTTTTT	CASRGQGVFEKLFF
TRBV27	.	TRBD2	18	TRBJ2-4	TGTGCCAGCAGCTGGACTAGCGGGAGGCGTGGGGTCAAAAACATTCAGTACTTC	CASSWTSGRRGVKNIQYF
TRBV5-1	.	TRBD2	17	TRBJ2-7	TGCGCCAGCAGCTTAGGACTAGCGGGACGGTCAGGCTACGAGCAGTACTTC	CASSLGLAGRSGYEQYF
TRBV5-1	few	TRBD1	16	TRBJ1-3	TGCGCCAGCAGCTTGGACGGCAGGGGGCAGAGAAACACCATATATTTT	CASSLDGRGQRNTIYF
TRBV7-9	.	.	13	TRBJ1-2	TGTGCCAGCAGCTTAGGGCCGTACTATGGCTACACCTTC	CASSLGPYYGYTF
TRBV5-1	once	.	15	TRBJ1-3	TGCGCCAGCAGCTTGGATGGAGCCTCTGGAAACACCATATATTTT	CASSLDGASGNTIYF
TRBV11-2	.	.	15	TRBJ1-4	TGTGCCAGCAGCAAAGGGGCCTATCGAGATGAAAAACTGTTTTTT	CASSKGAYRDEKLFF
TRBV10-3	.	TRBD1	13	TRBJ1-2	TGTGCCATCAGTGGGGACAGCTCCTATGGCTACACCTTC	CAISGDSSYGYTF
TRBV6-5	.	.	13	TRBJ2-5	TGTGCCAGCAGGAGATCACTCGGGGAGACCCAGTACTTC	CASRRSLGETQYF
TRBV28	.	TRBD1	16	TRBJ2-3	TGTGCCAGCACCACATGGGGACAGGGTGGATCAGATACGCAGTATTTT	CASTTWGQGGSDTQYF
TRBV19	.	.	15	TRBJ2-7	TGTGCCAGTAGTATATCAGCGGTCAGCTCCTACGAGCAGTACTTC	CASSISAVSSYEQYF
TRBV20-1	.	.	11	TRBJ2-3	TGCAGTCCGCGAATCGCAGATACGCAGTATTTT	CSPRIADTQYF
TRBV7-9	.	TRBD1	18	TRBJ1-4	TGTGCCAGCAGTCATGCGGGACAGGGAGTTGCAACTAATGAAAAACTGTTTTTT	CASSHAGQGVATNEKLFF
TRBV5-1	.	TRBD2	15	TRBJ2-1	TGCGCCAGCAGCTCCCCGGGACTAGCGGACAATGAGCAGTTCTTC	CASSSPGLADNEQFF
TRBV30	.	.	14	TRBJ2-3	TGTGCCTGGAGTGTATTGTCGGGCACAGATACGCAGTATTTT	CAWSVLSGTDTQYF
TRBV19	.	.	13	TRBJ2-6	TGTGCCTCGACCGGGGTTGGGGCCAACGTCCTGACTTTC	CASTGVGANVLTF
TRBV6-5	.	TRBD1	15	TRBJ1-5	TGTGCCAGCAGGGGGGACAGGGCGCGCAATCAGCCCCAGCATTTT	CASRGDRARNQPQHF
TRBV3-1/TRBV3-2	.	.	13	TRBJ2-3	TGTGCCAGCAGCCGGCAGAGCACAGATACGCAGTATTTT	CASSRQSTDTQYF
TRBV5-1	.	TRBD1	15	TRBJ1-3	TGCGCCAGCAGCTCGGGACAGGGTTGGGGAAACACCATATATTTT	CASSSGQGWGNTIYF
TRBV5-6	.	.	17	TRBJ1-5	TGTGCCAGCAGCTTGGGTTTGCAGGGCCCTAGCAATCAGCCCCAGCATTTT	CASSLGLQGPSNQPQHF
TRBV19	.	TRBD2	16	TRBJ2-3	TGTGCCAGTAGTATAGACCGGGGGGGCATGACAGATACGCAGTATTTT	CASSIDRGGMTDTQYF
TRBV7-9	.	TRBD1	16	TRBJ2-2	TGTGCCAGCAGCTCCAGGACAGGGTCGGGCACCGGGGAGCTGTTTTTT	CASSSRTGSGTGELFF
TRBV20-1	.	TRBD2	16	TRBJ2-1	TGCAGTGCTAGTGACTACCGGGGGGTCTCCTACAATGAGCAGTTCTTC	CSASDYRGVSYNEQFF
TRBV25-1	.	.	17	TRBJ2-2	TGTGCCAGCAGTGAACGACACCGGGACACGAACGTCGGGGAGCTGTTTTTT	CASSERHRDTNVGELFF
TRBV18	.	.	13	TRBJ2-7	TGTGCCAGCTCACCACCTGCCCCGGGACATATGTACTTC	CASSPPAPGHMYF
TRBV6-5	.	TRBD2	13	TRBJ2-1	TGTGCCAGCAGTCAGTCGGGACTAGATGAGCAGTTCTTC	CASSQSGLDEQFF
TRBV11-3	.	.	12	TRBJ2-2	TGTGCCAGCGGGAGATCGACCGGGGAGCTGTTTTTT	CASGRSTGELFF
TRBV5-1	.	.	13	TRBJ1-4	TGCGCCAGCAGCGCCAACAGGGCCGAAAAACTGTTTTTT	CASSANRAEKLFF
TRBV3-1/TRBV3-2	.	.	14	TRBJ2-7	TGTGCCAGCAGCCTCCAGGACAGCGGCTACGAGCAGTACTTC	CASSLQDSGYEQYF
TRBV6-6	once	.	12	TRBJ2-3	TGTGCCAGCTTCTCAGGGCTGGATACGCAGTATTTT	CASFSGLDTQYF